Below are 32 T cell receptor beta chains sequenced from a single sample in a study of blood T cell repertoires in COVID-19. Profiled with immunoSEQ multiplex PCR; TCRdb holds only in-frame clones, not every one. The sample records roughly 200,000 clones, almost 90% being singletons. The sample taken for sequencing was peripheral blood. These receptors were collected from a man aged 50-60 years with acute or convalescent COVID-19.

The chain has TRBV27 and TRBJ2-5, with a possible D match to TRBD2 (5 bases). The germline V and J ends were trimmed by 9 bases and 2 bases, with 16 bases remaining between them. The CDR3 consists of 14 residues. Germline V CDR1 and CDR2: MNHEY, SMNVEV (reference sequence). CDR3 sequence reads: CARLKCGPQETQYF. The CDR3 DNA follows: TGTGCCAGACTAAAATGCGGGCCTCAAGAGACCCAGTACTTC.

The rearrangement joins TRBV19 to TRBJ1-3; perhaps TRBD1 as D (6 bases). The V gene's germline CDR1 is LNHDA and CDR2 SQIVND (reference sequence). The CDR3 spans 14 residues. V lost 7 bases and J 3 bases, leaving 13 bases between the germline ends. The DNA for the CDR3 is TGTGCCAGTACCTCAGGGGCTGGTGGAAACACCATATATTTT. Translated: CASTSGAGGNTIYF. The entire variable domain, with the rest obtained from reference TRBV19 and TRBJ1-3, is as follows: DGGITQSPKYLFRKEGQNVTLSCEQNLNHDAMYWYRQDPGQGLRLIYYSQIVNDFQKGDIAEGYSVSREKKESFPLTVTSAQKNPTAFYLCASTSGAGGNTIYFGEGSWLTVV.

The rearrangement joins TRBV9 to TRBJ2-1; 8 bases fit TRBD1. CDR1 is SGDLS, CDR2 YYNGEE, per germline. J lost 8 bases, V lost 1 base, and 8 bases had no gene match. The length of the CDR3 is 15 residues. The CDR3 region is CASSVQGAVDDEQFF. The CDR3 DNA reads as TGTGCCAGCAGCGTACAGGGGGCGGTGGACGATGAGCAGTTCTTC.

The chain has TRBV15 and TRBJ2-5; the match to TRBD2 covers 10 bases. V was pared by 5 bases and J by 5 bases, with 11 bases of the junction left unmatched. Germline V gene lookup returns CDR1 LNHNV and CDR2 YYDKDF (reference sequence). The CDR3 sequence is 16 residues long. The CDR3 here is CATSDSGRASPETQYF. DNA of the CDR3: TGTGCCACCAGCGACAGCGGGAGGGCCTCACCGGAGACCCAGTACTTC.

In the case of this clone: A read error may account for a junction end that differs from germline. CDR3 residues: CASREGTGWAEAFF. CDR3 DNA sequence: TGTGCCAGCAGGGAAGGGACAGGGTGGGCTGAAGCTTTCTTT. This rearrangement joins TRBV6-1 to TRBJ1-1; TRBD1 matches 9 bases. Germline CDR1 and CDR2: MNHNS and SASEGT. The CDR3 has 14 amino acids.

V and J are TRBV5-5 and TRBJ1-5; 8 positions match TRBD1. CDR3 length: 13 amino acids. Germline V gene sequence: CDR1 SGHKS, CDR2 YYEKEE (reference sequence). The trim removed 4 bases at V and 4 bases at J, leaving 1 base unmatched. The CDR3 reads CASSGQGNQPQHF. CDR3 nucleotide sequence: TGTGCCAGCAGCGGACAGGGAAATCAGCCCCAGCATTTT.

V usage is TRBV30 and J usage is TRBJ1-2, with 12 nucleotides matching TRBD1. V gave up 3 bases and J gave up 5 bases; unmatched junction bases: 4. CDR1 is GTSNPN and CDR2 is SVGIG in the germline V gene (reference sequence). This CDR3 has 14 residues. As DNA, the CDR3 is TGTGCCTGGAGGGGACAGGGGGCGAAGTATGGCTACACCTTC. This gives the protein CAWRGQGAKYGYTF.

The rearrangement links TRBV24-1 to TRBJ2-1, with 8 nucleotides matching TRBD2. This CDR3 region has 14 residues. V gave up 8 bases and J gave up 4 bases; unmatched junction bases: 6. CDR1 is KGHDR and CDR2 is SFDVKD in the germline V gene. The CDR3 nucleotides read TGTGCCACCATGACGGGCGGGGGGTACAATGAGCAGTTCTTC. As protein: CATMTGGGYNEQFF.

The rearrangement joins TRBV7-2 to TRBJ1-2; possible D gene TRBD1, 6 bases. Germline CDR1 is SGHTA and CDR2 is FQGNSA. V was clipped by 4 bases and J by 8 bases, with 11 bases between them. The CDR3 totals 12 residues. The CDR3 region has the DNA TGTGCCAGCAGCTCCTCAGGGGTAGGCTACACCTTC. Translated: CASSSSGVGYTF.

The chain recombines TRBV29-1 with TRBJ2-7, with TRBD2 matching 11 bases. J lost 6 bases, V lost 6 bases, and 4 bases had no gene match. This CDR3 is built from 12 residues. The germline gives CDR1 SQVTM, CDR2 ANQGSEA. CDR3 region: CSVRLAGLEQYF. The CDR3 nucleotides are TGCAGCGTCCGACTAGCGGGGCTCGAGCAGTACTTC.

The chain is built from TRBV20-1 and TRBJ2-3; a weak D match, TRBD2 (6 bases). Germline V gives CDR1 DFQATT, CDR2 SNEGSKA (reference sequence). The ends were cut back, 7 bases at V and 1 base at J, with 6 bases in the middle. This CDR3 contains 11 residues. CDR3: CSGGGTDTQYF. The CDR3 nucleotides read TGCAGTGGGGGGGGCACAGATACGCAGTATTTT.

This chain links TRBV25-1 with TRBJ2-3; maybe TRBD2 (5 bases). Germline-derived CDR1 and CDR2 are MGHDK and SYGVNS. This CDR3 comprises 13 residues. Deletions cut 11 bases from V and 2 bases from J, with 14 bases between. The CDR3 DNA reads TGTGCCTCCGAAGCGGCTTTCACAGATACGCAGTATTTT. This sequence encodes CASEAAFTDTQYF.

The rearrangement links TRBV7-9 to TRBJ1-2; TRBD1 aligns across 10 bases. The germline V gene has CDR1 SEHNR and CDR2 FQNEAQ (reference sequence). Losses at the gene ends were 4 bases for V and 1 base for J; bases not matched to a gene: 9. CDR3 length equals 17 residues. The CDR3: CASSSGFGTGVNYGYTF. The CDR3 DNA is TGTGCCAGCAGCTCCGGATTCGGGACAGGGGTTAACTATGGCTACACCTTC.

This rearrangement joins TRBV27 to TRBJ2-7; the match to TRBD2 covers 10 bases. The V and J ends lost 2 bases and 2 bases, in that order; junction bases with no gene match: 3. The length of the CDR3 is 15 residues. CDR1 MNHEY and CDR2 SMNVEV come from the germline V gene (reference sequence). The CDR3 loop is CASSLKSGRAYEQYF. DNA for the CDR3: TGTGCCAGCAGTTTAAAGAGCGGGAGGGCCTACGAGCAGTACTTC.

This clone was recorded at least ten times. The V gene is TRBV30, the J gene TRBJ1-4; no clear D. The CDR3 is 15 residues long. The V and J ends lost 0 bases and 4 bases respectively, with 12 bases between them. Germline V gene lookup returns CDR1 GTSNPN and CDR2 SVGIG (reference sequence). CDR3 DNA sequence: TGTGCCTGGAGTGTACGTGCGTACGGTAATGAAAAACTGTTTTTT. This gives the protein CAWSVRAYGNEKLFF.

This clone has ten or more counts. The chain uses TRBV24-1 and TRBJ2-1; the D gene is possibly TRBD2 (6 bases). The V end lost 4 bases, the J end lost 8 bases, and 17 bases lay between the germline ends. Per the germline V gene, CDR1 is KGHDR and CDR2 is SFDVKD. CDR3 size: 15 residues. The DNA for the CDR3 is TGTGCCACCAGTGAAGAGGGACTTAGCGGCGATGAGCAGTTCTTC. Amino acids: CATSEEGLSGDEQFF.

The rearrangement joins TRBV4-1 to TRBJ1-3; D gene ambiguous. The CDR3 contains 16 residues. Germline loops: CDR1 MGHRA, CDR2 YSYEKL. With 4 bases removed from V and 0 bases from J, the gap between germline ends came to 13 bases. This chain's CDR3 is CASSPLRSLSGNTIYF. The CDR3 DNA reads as TGCGCCAGCAGCCCACTACGGAGCCTCTCTGGAAACACCATATATTTT.

The CDR3 reads CATSREYGTGNQPQHF. The CDR3 region has the DNA TGTGCCACCAGCAGAGAGTACGGGACAGGGAATCAGCCCCAGCATTTT. The chain employs TRBV15 and TRBJ1-5; 9 bases align to TRBD1. The V gene end was trimmed by 0 bases and the J gene end by 4 bases; junction bases not matched to a gene: 4. This CDR3 is 16 amino acids long. From germline, CDR1 is LNHNV and CDR2 YYDKDF (reference sequence).

The J gene is TRBJ2-7, the V gene TRBV5-5, with D maybe TRBD1 (6 bases). CDR3 length: 14 amino acids. Trimming stripped 4 bases from V and 4 bases from J, with 15 bases between. Germline V gene lookup returns CDR1 SGHKS and CDR2 YYEKEE (reference sequence). This CDR3 reads CASSRTTGFYEQYV. CDR3 DNA: TGTGCCAGCAGCCGCACCACAGGGTTTTACGAGCAGTACGTC.

V is TRBV7-9 and J is TRBJ2-2; 7 nucleotides align to TRBD1. Trimming took 6 bases from V and 2 from J; bases not matched to a gene: 6. The CDR3 sequence is 15 residues long. Per the germline V gene, CDR1 is SEHNR and CDR2 is FQNEAQ (reference sequence). As DNA, the CDR3 is TGTGCCAGCAGGACGGGACAGTCAAACACCGGGGAGCTGTTTTTT. This gives the protein CASRTGQSNTGELFF.

The chain links TRBV25-1 to TRBJ2-1, with D perhaps TRBD2 (6 bases). This CDR3 contains 12 residues. The V gene lost 7 bases and the J gene lost 4 bases, with 8 bases spanning the gap. CDR1 is MGHDK and CDR2 is SYGVNS in the germline V gene. The CDR3 DNA reads as TGTGCCAGCAATGGGGGGTACAATGAGCAGTTCTTC. Translation gives CASNGGYNEQFF. Together with reference TRBV25-1 and TRBJ2-1, the CDR3 gives the full variable domain: EADIYQTPRYLVIGTGKKITLECSQTMGHDKMYWYQQDPGMELHLIHYSYGVNSTEKGDLSSESTVSRIRTEHFPLTLESARPSHTSQYLCASNGGYNEQFFGPGTRLTVL.

The chain carries TRBV5-1 and TRBJ1-1; 7 bases are a match to TRBD1. The CDR3 sequence is 16 residues long. Trimming removed 4 bases from V and 5 bases from J; junction bases left unmatched: 14. Germline CDR1 SGHRS, CDR2 YFSETQ. The CDR3 reads CASSLGQAIPRTEAFF. The CDR3 coding sequence is TGCGCCAGCAGCCTCGGACAGGCCATCCCCAGGACTGAAGCTTTCTTT.

The CDR3 loop is CAQGSGNTIYF. In nucleotides, the CDR3 is TGTGCCCAGGGGTCTGGAAACACCATATATTTT. The rearrangement links TRBV28 to TRBJ1-3; the D gene is possibly TRBD1 (6 bases). The CDR3 covers 11 residues. Germline CDR1 is MDHEN and CDR2 is SYDVKM. Trimming removed 11 bases from V and 1 base from J, with 6 bases in between.

The chain has TRBV11-2 and TRBJ2-1; perhaps TRBD2 as D (5 bases). Germline V gene sequence: CDR1 SGHAT, CDR2 FQNNGV. The V end lost 2 bases, the J end lost 7 bases, and 12 bases lay between the germline ends. The CDR3 extends over 14 amino acids. The CDR3 region is CASSLLPSPNEQFF. The CDR3 DNA sequence: TGTGCCAGCAGCTTATTGCCTAGCCCGAATGAGCAGTTCTTC.

The chain couples TRBV5-1 to TRBJ2-2, with a weak D call TRBD2 (6 bases). This CDR3 is built from 14 residues. V lost 2 bases, J lost 3 bases, and 8 bases lay in between. Germline V gene lookup returns CDR1 SGHRS and CDR2 YFSETQ. The CDR3 reads CASSLTGDTGELFF. The CDR3 nucleotides are TGCGCCAGCAGCTTAACGGGGGACACCGGGGAGCTGTTTTTT.

The chain's CDR3 is CASSPNLGPYGYTF. CDR3 DNA sequence: TGCGCCAGCAGCCCCAACCTAGGCCCCTATGGCTACACCTTC. The chain carries TRBV4-3 and TRBJ1-2; D is ambiguous. V was pared by 4 bases and J by 4 bases, with 13 bases between. Germline assignment: CDR1 LGHNA and CDR2 YSLEER. The CDR3 is 14 amino acids.

This clone came up once. V is TRBV27 and J is TRBJ1-4, with a possible D match to TRBD1 (5 bases). There are 15 residues in the CDR3. Germline V CDR1 and CDR2: MNHEY, SMNVEV (reference sequence). Trimming removed 5 bases at V and 6 bases at J, with 16 bases between. This chain's CDR3 is CASSALQGRDEKLFF. The CDR3 DNA sequence: TGTGCCAGCAGTGCCCTTCAGGGCCGGGATGAAAAACTGTTTTTT.

V and J are TRBV7-3 and TRBJ2-2, with TRBD1 identical over 7 bases. CDR3 size: 15 residues. The J segment lost 3 bases and the V segment lost 2 bases, leaving 3 bases of the junction unmatched. Germline V gene lookup returns CDR1 SGHTA and CDR2 FQGTGA. The CDR3 here is CASSLGDSYTGELFF. As DNA, the CDR3 is TGTGCCAGCAGCTTAGGGGACAGTTACACCGGGGAGCTGTTTTTT.

This chain joins TRBV3-1 (or the pseudogene TRBV3-2) and TRBJ2-2; 8 bases are shared with TRBD2. This CDR3 region has 14 residues. Per the germline V gene, CDR1 is LGHDT and CDR2 is YNNKEL (reference sequence). V shed 8 bases and J 0 bases; nucleotides not matched to a gene: 2. CDR3 loop: CASSSGPNTGELFF. The CDR3 DNA is TGTGCCAGCTCTAGCGGGCCGAACACCGGGGAGCTGTTTTTT.

The chain recombines TRBV15 with TRBJ2-1, with D maybe TRBD2 (7 bases). Germline CDR1 is LNHNV and CDR2 is YYDKDF (reference sequence). CDR3 length: 12 residues. Trimming left V 4 bases short and J 9 bases short, with 10 bases between. CDR3 in amino acids: CATSKGGTEQFF. In DNA, the CDR3 is TGTGCCACCAGCAAGGGGGGGACTGAGCAGTTCTTC.

The chain employs TRBV19 and TRBJ1-4; D might be TRBD1 (5 bases). V was trimmed by 5 bases and J by 5 bases, leaving 15 bases between them. Germline lookup yields CDR1 LNHDA and CDR2 SQIVND (reference sequence). This CDR3 has 15 amino acids. The CDR3 spells CASSLIVGPNEKLFF. In DNA, the CDR3 is TGTGCCAGTAGTTTGATTGTGGGGCCCAATGAAAAACTGTTTTTT.

The CDR3 DNA sequence: TGTGCCAGCAGCCCCAGGGGGGGAAACACCATATATTTT. As protein: CASSPRGGNTIYF. This chain joins TRBV3-1 (or the pseudogene TRBV3-2) and TRBJ1-3; 7 nucleotides line up with TRBD1. CDR1 and CDR2 (germline): LGHDT, YNNKEL (reference sequence). This CDR3 comprises 13 residues. The junction had 1 base not matched to a gene; V was cut back by 4 bases and J by 4 bases.